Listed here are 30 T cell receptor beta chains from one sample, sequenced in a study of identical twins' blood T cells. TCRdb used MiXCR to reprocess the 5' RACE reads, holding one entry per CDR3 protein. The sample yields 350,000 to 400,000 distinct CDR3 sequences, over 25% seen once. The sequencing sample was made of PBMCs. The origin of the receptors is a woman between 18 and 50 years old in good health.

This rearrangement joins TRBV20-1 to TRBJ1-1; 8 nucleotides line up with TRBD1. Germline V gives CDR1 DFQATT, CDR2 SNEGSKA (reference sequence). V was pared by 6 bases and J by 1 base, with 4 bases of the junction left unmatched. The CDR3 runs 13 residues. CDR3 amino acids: CSAGDRGNTEAFF. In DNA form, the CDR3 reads TGCAGTGCCGGAGACAGGGGGAACACTGAAGCTTTCTTT.

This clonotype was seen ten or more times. This CDR3 is CASSFIDYEQYF. The DNA of the CDR3 is TGTGCCAGCAGCTTTATAGACTACGAGCAGTACTTC. The rearrangement links TRBV11-2 to TRBJ2-7, with unresolved D. The length of the CDR3 is 12 residues. Trimming removed 3 bases at V and 3 bases at J, with 6 bases between. CDR1 is SGHAT, CDR2 FQNNGV, per germline.

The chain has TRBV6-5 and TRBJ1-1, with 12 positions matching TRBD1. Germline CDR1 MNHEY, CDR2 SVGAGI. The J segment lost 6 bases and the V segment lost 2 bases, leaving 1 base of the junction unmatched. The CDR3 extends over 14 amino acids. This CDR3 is CASSYGTGGSEAFF. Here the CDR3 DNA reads TGTGCCAGCAGTTACGGGACAGGGGGCTCTGAAGCTTTCTTT.

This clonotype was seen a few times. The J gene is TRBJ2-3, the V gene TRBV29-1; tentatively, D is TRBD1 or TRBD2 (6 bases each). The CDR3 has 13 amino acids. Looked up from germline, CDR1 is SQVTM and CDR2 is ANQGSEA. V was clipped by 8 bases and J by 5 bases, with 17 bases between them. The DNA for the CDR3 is TGCAGCTCCCGGTGGGGGGCTAGAGATACGCAGTATTTT. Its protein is CSSRWGARDTQYF.

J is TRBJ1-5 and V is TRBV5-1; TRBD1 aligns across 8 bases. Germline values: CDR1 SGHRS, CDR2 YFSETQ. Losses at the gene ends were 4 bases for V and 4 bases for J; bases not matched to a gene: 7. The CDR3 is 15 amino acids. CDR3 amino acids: CASSETGGGNQPQHF. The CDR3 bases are TGCGCCAGCAGCGAAACAGGGGGAGGGAATCAGCCCCAGCATTTT.

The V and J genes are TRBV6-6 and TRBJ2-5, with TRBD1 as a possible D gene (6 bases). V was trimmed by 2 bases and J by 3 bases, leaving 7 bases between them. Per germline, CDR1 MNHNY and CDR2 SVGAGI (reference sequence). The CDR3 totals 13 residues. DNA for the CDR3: TGTGCCAGCAGTTACGGGACAAAAGAGACCCAGTACTTC. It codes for CASSYGTKETQYF.

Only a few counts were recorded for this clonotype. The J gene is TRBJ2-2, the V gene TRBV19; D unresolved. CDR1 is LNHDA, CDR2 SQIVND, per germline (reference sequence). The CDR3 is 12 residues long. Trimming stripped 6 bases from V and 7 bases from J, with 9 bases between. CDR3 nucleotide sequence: TGTGCCAGTAGCACCGCCTTCGGGGAGCTGTTTTTT. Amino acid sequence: CASSTAFGELFF.

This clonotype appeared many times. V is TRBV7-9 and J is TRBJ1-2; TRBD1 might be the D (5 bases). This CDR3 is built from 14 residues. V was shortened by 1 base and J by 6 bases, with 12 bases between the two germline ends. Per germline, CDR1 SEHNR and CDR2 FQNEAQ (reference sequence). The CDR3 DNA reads TGTGCCAGCAGCTTAGGCCCAGGGTGGGATGGCTACACCTTC. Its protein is CASSLGPGWDGYTF.

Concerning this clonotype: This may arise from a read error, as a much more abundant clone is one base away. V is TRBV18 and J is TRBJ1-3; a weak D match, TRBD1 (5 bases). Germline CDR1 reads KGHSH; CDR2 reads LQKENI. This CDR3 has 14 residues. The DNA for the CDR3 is TGTGCCAGCCCACCAGGGTTCACTGGAAACACCATATATTTT. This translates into CASPPGFTGNTIYF.

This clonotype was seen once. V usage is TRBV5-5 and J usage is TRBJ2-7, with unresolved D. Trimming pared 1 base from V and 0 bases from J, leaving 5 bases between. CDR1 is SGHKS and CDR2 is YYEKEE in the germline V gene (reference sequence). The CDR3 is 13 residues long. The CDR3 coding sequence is TGTGCCAGCAGCTTGCAGAGCTCCTACGAGCAGTACTTC. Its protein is CASSLQSSYEQYF.

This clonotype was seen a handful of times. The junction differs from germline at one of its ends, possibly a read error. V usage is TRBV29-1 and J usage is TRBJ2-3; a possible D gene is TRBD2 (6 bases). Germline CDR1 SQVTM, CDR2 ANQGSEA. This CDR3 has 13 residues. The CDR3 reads CSVMAGSTDAQYF. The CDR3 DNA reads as TGCAGCGTTATGGCGGGATCGACAGATGCGCAGTATTTT.

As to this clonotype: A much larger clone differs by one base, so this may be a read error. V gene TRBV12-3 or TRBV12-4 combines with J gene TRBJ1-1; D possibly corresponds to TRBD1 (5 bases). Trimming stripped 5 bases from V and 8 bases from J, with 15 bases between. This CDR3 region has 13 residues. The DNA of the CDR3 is TGTGCCAGCAGTGGATCCGGACATAACGAAGCTTTCTTT. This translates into CASSGSGHNEAFF.

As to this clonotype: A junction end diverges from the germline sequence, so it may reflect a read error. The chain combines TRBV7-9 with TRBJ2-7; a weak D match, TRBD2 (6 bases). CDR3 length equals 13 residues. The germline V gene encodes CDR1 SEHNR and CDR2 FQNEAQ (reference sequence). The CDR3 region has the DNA TGTACCAGCAGCTTCGGGAGCTCCTACGAGCAGTACTTC. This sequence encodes CTSSFGSSYEQYF.

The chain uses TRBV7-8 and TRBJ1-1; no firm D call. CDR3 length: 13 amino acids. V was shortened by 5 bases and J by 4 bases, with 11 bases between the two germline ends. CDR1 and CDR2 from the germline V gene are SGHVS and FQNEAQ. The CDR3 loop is CASSIGLRTEAFF. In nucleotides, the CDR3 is TGTGCCAGCAGCATAGGGTTGCGCACTGAAGCTTTCTTT. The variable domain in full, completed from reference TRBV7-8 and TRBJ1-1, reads GAGVSQSPRYKVAKRGQDVALRCDPISGHVSLFWYQQALGQGPEFLTYFQNEAQLDKSGLPSDRFFAERPEGSVSTLKIQRTQQEDSAVYLCASSIGLRTEAFFGQGTRLTVV.

The CDR3 nucleotides read TGTGCCAGTAGTATCCGCATCGACAGGTACAATCAGCCCCAGCATTTT. Its translation: CASSIRIDRYNQPQHF. The chain is built from TRBV19 and TRBJ1-5; a possible D gene is TRBD1 (6 bases). The CDR3 has 16 residues. The V gene's germline CDR1 is LNHDA and CDR2 SQIVND (reference sequence). V lost 3 bases, J lost 3 bases, and 15 bases lay in between.

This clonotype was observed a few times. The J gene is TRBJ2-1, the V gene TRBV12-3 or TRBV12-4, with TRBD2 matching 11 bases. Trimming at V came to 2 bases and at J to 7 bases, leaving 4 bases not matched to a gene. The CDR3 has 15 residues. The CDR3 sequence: CASSLLAGGGNEQFF. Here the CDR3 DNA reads TGTGCCAGCAGTTTACTAGCGGGGGGAGGTAATGAGCAGTTCTTC.

This CDR3 is CSLLSGNTIYF. CDR3 nucleotide sequence: TGCAGCCTCCTCTCGGGAAACACCATATATTTT. The chain combines TRBV29-1 with TRBJ1-3; D is ambiguous. Trimming removed 8 bases at V and 4 bases at J, with 9 bases between. The V gene's germline CDR1 is SQVTM and CDR2 ANQGSEA. There are 11 residues in the CDR3.

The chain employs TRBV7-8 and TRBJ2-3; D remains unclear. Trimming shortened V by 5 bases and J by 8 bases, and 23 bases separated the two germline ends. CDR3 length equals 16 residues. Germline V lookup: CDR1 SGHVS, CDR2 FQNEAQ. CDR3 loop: CASSPDFRYGLGTQYF. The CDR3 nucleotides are TGTGCCAGCAGCCCTGACTTTAGATACGGCCTTGGTACGCAGTATTTT. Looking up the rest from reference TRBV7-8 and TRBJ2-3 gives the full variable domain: GAGVSQSPRYKVAKRGQDVALRCDPISGHVSLFWYQQALGQGPEFLTYFQNEAQLDKSGLPSDRFFAERPEGSVSTLKIQRTQQEDSAVYLCASSPDFRYGLGTQYFGPGTRLTVL.

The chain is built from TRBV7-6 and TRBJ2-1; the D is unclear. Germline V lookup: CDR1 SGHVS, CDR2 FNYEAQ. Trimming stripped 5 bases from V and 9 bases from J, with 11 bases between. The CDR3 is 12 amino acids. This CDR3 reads CASSPLRAEQFF. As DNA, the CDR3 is TGTGCCAGCAGCCCACTTAGGGCTGAGCAGTTCTTC. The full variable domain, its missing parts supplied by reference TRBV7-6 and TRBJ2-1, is GAGVSQSPRYKVTKRGQDVALRCDPISGHVSLYWYRQALGQGPEFLTYFNYEAQQDKSGLPNDRFSAERPEGSISTLTIQRTEQRDSAMYRCASSPLRAEQFFGPGTRLTVL.

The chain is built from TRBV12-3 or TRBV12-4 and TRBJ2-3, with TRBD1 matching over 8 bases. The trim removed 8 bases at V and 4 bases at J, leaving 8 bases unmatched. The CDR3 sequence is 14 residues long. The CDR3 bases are TGTGCCAGCGGAACAGGGGGAGTTGCAGATACGCAGTATTTT. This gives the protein CASGTGGVADTQYF.

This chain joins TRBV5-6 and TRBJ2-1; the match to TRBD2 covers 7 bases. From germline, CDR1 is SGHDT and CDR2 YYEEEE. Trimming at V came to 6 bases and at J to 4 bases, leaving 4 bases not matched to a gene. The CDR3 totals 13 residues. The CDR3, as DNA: TGTGCCAGCATCATCGGGGGGTACAATGAGCAGTTCTTC. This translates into CASIIGGYNEQFF. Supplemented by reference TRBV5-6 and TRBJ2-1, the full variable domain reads DAGVTQSPTHLIKTRGQQVTLRCSPKSGHDTVSWYQQALGQGPQFIFQYYEEEERQRGNFPDRFSGHQFPNYSSELNVNALLLGDSALYLCASIIGGYNEQFFGPGTRLTVL.

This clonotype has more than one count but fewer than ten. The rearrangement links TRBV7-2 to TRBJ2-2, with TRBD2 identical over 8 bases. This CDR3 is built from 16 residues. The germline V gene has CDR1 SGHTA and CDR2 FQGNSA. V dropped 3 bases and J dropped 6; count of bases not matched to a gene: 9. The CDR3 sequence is CASSFSGIGYSGELFF. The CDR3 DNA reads TGTGCCAGCAGCTTTAGCGGGATAGGATATTCCGGGGAGCTGTTTTTT. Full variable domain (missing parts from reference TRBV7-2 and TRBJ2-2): GAGVSQSPSNKVTEKGKDVELRCDPISGHTALYWYRQSLGQGLEFLIYFQGNSAPDKSGLPSDRFSAERTGGSVSTLTIQRTQQEDSAVYLCASSFSGIGYSGELFFGEGSRLTVL.

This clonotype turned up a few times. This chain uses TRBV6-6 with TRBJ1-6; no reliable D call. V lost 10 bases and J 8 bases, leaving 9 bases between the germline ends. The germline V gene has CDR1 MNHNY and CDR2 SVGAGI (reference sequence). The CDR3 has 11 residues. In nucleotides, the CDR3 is TGTGCCACGCGAATTGATTCACCCCTCCACTTT. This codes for CATRIDSPLHF.

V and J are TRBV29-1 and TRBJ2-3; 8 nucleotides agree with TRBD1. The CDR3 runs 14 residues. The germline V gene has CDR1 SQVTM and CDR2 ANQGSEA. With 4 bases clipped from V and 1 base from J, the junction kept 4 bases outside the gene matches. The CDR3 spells CSVAGQGGTDTQYF. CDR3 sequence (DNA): TGCAGCGTTGCCGGACAGGGAGGCACAGATACGCAGTATTTT.

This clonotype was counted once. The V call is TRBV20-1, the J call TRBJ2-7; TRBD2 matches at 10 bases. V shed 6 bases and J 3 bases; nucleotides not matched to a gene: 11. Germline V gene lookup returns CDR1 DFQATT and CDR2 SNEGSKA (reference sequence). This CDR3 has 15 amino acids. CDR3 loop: CSAPKGAGGFYEQYF. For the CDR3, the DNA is TGCAGTGCCCCCAAAGGAGCGGGAGGGTTCTACGAGCAGTACTTC.

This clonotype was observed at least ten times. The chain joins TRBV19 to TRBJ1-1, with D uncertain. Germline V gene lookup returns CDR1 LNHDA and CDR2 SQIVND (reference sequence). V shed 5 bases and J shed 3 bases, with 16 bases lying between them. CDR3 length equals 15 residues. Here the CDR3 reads CASSYRTGLYTEAFF. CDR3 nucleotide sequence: TGTGCCAGTAGTTACCGGACGGGCCTTTACACTGAAGCTTTCTTT.

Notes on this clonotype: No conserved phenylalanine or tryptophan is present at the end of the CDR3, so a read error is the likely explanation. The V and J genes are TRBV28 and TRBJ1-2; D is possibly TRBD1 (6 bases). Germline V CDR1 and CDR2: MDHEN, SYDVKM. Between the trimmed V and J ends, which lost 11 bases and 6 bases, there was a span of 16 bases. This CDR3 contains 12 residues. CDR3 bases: TGTGCCGCTATCGAGGGGGTCCATGGCTACACCCTC. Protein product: CAAIEGVHGYTL.

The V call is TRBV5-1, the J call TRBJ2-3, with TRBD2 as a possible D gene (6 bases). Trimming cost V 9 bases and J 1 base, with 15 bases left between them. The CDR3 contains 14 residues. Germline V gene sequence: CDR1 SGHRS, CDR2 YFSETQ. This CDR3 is CATQAGRGTDTQYF. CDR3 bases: TGCGCCACACAGGCGGGACGGGGCACAGATACGCAGTATTTT.

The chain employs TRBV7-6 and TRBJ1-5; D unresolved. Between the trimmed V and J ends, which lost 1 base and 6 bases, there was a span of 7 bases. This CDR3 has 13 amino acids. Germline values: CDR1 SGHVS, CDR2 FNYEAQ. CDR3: CASSLELGQPQHF. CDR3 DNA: TGTGCCAGCAGCTTAGAACTCGGTCAGCCCCAGCATTTT. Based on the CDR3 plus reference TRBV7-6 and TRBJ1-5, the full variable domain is GAGVSQSPRYKVTKRGQDVALRCDPISGHVSLYWYRQALGQGPEFLTYFNYEAQQDKSGLPNDRFSAERPEGSISTLTIQRTEQRDSAMYRCASSLELGQPQHFGDGTRLSIL.

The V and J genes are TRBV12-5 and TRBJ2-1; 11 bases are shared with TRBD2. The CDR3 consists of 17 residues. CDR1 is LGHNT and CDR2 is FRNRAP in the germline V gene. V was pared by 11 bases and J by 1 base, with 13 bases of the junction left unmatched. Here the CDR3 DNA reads TGTGCTGGCTCCAGGGAACTAGCGGGGGTTTCCTACAATGAGCAGTTCTTC. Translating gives CAGSRELAGVSYNEQFF.